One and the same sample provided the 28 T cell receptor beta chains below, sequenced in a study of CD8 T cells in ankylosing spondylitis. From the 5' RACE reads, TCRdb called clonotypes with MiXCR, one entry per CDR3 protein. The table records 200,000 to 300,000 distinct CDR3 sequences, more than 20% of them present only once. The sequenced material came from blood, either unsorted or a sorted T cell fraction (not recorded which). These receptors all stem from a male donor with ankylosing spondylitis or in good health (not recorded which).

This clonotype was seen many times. For the CDR3, the DNA is TGTGCCAGCAGTGACTGGAGCGCTCTTGGGGAGCAGTACTTC. It translates to CASSDWSALGEQYF. The chain is built from TRBV25-1 and TRBJ2-7; D is ambiguous. Germline CDR1 and CDR2: MGHDK and SYGVNS. The CDR3 is 14 amino acids. Trimming stripped 3 bases from V and 7 bases from J, with 16 bases between.

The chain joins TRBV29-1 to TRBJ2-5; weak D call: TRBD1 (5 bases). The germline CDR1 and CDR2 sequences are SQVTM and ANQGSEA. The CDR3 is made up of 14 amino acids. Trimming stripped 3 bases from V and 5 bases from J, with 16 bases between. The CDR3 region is CSVEYLSRQETQYF. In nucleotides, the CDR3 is TGCAGCGTTGAGTACCTCTCTAGACAGGAGACCCAGTACTTC.

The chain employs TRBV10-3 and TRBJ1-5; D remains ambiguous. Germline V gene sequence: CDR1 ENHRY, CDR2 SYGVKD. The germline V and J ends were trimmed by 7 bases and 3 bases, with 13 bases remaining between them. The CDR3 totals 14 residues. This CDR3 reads CAIKGAQNNQPQHF. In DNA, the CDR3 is TGTGCCATCAAGGGTGCGCAGAACAATCAGCCCCAGCATTTT.

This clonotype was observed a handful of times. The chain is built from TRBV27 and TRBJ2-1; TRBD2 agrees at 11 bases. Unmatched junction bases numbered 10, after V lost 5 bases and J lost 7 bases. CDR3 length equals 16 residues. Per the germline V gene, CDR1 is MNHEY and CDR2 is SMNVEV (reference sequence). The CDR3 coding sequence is TGTGCCAGCAGTACCGTGACTAGCGGGGTTACGAATGAGCAGTTCTTC. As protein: CASSTVTSGVTNEQFF.

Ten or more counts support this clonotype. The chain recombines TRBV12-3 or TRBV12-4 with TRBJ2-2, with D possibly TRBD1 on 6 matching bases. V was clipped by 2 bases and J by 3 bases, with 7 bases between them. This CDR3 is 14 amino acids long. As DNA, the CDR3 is TGTGCCAGCAGTTTATGGACAGACACCGGGGAGCTGTTTTTT. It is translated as CASSLWTDTGELFF.

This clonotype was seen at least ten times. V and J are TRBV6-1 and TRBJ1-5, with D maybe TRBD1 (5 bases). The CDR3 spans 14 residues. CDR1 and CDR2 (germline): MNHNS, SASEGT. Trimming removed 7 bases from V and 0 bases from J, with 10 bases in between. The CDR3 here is CASTLQVSNQPQHF. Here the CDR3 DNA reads TGTGCCAGCACCCTACAGGTTAGCAATCAGCCCCAGCATTTT.

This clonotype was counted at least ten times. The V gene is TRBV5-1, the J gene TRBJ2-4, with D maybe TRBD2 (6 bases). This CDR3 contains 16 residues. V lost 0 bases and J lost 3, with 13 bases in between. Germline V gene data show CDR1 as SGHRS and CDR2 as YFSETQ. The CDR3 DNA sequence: TGCGCCAGCAGCTTGGGGGACGCCGGGGGCAAAAACATTCAGTACTTC. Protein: CASSLGDAGGKNIQYF.

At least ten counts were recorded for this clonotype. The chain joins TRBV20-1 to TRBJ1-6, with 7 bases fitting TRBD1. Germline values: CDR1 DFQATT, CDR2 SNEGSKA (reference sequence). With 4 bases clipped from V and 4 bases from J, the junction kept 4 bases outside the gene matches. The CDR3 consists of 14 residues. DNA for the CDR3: TGCAGTGCTAAAGGACAGGAGTATAATTCACCCCTCCACTTT. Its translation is CSAKGQEYNSPLHF.

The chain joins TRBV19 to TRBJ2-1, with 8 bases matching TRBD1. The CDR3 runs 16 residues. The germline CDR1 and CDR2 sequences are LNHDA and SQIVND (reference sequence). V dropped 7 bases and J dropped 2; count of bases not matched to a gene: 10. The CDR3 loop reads CASIPGQGGPYNEQFF. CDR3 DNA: TGTGCCAGTATCCCCGGACAGGGAGGCCCCTACAATGAGCAGTTCTTC.

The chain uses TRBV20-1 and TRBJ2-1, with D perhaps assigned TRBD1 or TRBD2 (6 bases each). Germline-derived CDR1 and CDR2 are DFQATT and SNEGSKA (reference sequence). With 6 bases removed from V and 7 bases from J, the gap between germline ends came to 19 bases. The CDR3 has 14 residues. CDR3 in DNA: TGCAGTGCAAAGAGGGGGGCTGGTGAGAATGAGCAGTTCTTC. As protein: CSAKRGAGENEQFF.

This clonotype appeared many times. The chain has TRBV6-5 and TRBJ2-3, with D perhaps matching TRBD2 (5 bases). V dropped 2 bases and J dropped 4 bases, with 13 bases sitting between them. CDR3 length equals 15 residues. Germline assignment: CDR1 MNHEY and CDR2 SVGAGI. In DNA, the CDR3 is TGTGCCAGCAGTTACCCCGGGATTAACTCAGATACGCAGTATTTT. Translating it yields CASSYPGINSDTQYF.

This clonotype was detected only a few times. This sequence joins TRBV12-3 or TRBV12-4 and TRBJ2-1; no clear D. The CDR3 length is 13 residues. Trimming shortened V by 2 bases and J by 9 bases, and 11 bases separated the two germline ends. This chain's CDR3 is CASSLSRFGEQFF. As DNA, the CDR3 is TGTGCCAGCAGTTTATCGCGGTTTGGTGAGCAGTTCTTC.

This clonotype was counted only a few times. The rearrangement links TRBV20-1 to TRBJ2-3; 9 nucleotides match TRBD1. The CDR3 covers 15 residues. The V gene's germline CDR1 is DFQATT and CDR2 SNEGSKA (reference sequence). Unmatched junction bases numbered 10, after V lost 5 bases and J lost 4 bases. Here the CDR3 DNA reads TGCAGTGCTTGGGGACCGGGACAGGGCCCAGATACGCAGTATTTT. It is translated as CSAWGPGQGPDTQYF.

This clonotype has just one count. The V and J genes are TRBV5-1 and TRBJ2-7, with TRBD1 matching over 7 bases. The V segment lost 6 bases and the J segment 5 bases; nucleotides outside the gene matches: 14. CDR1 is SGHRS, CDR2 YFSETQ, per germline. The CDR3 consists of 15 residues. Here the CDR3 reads CASTLGRTGPNEQYF. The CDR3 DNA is TGCGCCAGCACCCTAGGTCGGACAGGTCCTAACGAGCAGTACTTC.

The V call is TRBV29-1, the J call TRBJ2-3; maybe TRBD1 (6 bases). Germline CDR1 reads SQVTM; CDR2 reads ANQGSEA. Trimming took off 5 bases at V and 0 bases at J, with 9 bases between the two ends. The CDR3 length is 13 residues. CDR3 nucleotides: TGCAGCGTTACGACAGGTAGCACAGATACGCAGTATTTT. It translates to CSVTTGSTDTQYF.

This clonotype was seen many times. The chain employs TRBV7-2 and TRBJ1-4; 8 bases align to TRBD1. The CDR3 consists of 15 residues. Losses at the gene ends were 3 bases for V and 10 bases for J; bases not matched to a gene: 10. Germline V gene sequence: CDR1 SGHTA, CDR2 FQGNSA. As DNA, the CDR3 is TGTGCCAGCAGCTTTGACAGGGGCTTAGGTGGAAAACTGTTTTTT. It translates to CASSFDRGLGGKLFF.

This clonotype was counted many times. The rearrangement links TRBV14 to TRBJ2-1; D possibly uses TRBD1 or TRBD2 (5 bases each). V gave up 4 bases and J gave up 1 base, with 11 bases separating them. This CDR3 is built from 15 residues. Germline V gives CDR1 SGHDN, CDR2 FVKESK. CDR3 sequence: CASSPLGGSYNEQFF. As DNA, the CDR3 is TGTGCCAGCAGCCCCCTTGGGGGATCCTACAATGAGCAGTTCTTC.

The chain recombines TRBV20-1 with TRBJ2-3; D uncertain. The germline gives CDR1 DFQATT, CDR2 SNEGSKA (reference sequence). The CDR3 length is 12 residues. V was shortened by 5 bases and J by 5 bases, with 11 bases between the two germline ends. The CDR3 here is CSAQGWEDTQYF. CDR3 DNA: TGCAGTGCTCAAGGCTGGGAAGATACGCAGTATTTT.

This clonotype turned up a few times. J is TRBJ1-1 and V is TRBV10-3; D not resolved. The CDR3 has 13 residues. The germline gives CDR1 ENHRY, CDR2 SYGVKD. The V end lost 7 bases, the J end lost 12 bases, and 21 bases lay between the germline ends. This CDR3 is CAITPTSATLPFF. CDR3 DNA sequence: TGTGCCATCACCCCGACATCGGCGACCCTCCCTTTCTTT.

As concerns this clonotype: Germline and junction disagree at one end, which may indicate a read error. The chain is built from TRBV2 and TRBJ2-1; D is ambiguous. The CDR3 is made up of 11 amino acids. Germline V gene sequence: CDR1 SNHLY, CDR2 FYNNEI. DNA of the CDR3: TGTGCCAGCAGTGATGAGGTGTCGTGGTACTTC. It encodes CASSDEVSWYF.

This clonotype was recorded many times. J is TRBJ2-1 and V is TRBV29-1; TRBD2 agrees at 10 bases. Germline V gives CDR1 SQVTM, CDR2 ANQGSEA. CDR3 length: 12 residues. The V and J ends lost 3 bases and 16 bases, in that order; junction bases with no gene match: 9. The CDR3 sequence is CSVERRSGGAFF. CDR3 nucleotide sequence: TGCAGCGTTGAGCGGAGAAGCGGGGGGGCCTTCTTC.

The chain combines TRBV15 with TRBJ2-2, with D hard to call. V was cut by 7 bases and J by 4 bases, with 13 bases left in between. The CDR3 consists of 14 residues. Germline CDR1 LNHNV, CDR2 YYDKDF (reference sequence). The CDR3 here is CATKREPGTGELFF. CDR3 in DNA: TGTGCCACCAAACGTGAGCCGGGCACCGGGGAGCTGTTTTTT.

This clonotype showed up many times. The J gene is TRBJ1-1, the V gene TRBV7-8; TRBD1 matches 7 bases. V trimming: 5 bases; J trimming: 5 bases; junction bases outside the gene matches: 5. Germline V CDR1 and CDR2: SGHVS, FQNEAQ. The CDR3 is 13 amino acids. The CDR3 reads CASSVDRETEAFF. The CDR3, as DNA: TGTGCCAGCAGCGTCGACAGGGAAACTGAAGCTTTCTTT.

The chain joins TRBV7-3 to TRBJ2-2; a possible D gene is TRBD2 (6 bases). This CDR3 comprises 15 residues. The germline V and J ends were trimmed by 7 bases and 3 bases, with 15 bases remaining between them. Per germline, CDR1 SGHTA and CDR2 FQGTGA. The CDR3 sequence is CASNSGAGDTGELFF. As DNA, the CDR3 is TGTGCCAGCAACTCAGGAGCGGGCGACACCGGGGAGCTGTTTTTT.

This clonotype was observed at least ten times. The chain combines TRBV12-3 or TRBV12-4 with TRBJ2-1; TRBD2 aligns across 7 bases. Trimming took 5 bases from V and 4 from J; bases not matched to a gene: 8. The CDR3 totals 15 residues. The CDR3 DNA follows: TGTGCCAGCAGTGCCGCGGGGGTAGTGTACAATGAGCAGTTCTTC. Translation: CASSAAGVVYNEQFF.

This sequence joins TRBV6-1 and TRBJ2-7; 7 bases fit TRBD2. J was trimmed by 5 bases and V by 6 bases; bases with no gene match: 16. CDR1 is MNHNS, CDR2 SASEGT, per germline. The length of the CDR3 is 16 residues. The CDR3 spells CASRSPVGGNYDEQYF. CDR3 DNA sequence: TGTGCCAGCAGATCCCCGGTGGGGGGGAATTACGACGAGCAGTACTTC.

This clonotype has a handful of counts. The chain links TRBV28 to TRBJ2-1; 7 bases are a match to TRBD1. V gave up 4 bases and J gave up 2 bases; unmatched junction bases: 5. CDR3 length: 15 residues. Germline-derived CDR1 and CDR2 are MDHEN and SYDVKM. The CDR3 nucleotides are TGTGCCAGCAGTTCCTGGGACAGAACCTACAATGAGCAGTTCTTC. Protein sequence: CASSSWDRTYNEQFF.

The CDR3 DNA is TGTGCCAGCACCCCAGGCCTACCCTTCGATGAGCAGTTCTTC. It yields the protein CASTPGLPFDEQFF. The chain recombines TRBV6-1 with TRBJ2-1; D is undetermined. Germline V CDR1 and CDR2: MNHNS, SASEGT. The CDR3 has 14 amino acids. Trimming stripped 7 bases from V and 8 bases from J, with 18 bases between.